These 24 T cell receptor beta chains were sequenced from one sample in a study of T-cell memory formation after mild COVID-19. MiXCR, run by TCRdb on the 5' RACE reads, gives a single entry per CDR3 protein. The data contain fewer than 350,000 distinct CDR3 sequences, 15% of them singletons. The sample taken for sequencing was PBMCs or a T cell subset sorted from them (not recorded which). The receptors here all came from a man in his late teens or twenties who had mild COVID-19 (a few samples of this study predate the infection). Cell type and time point are not known.

This clonotype appeared a few times. V and J are TRBV4-2 and TRBJ1-4, with 7 bases matching TRBD1. J gave up 7 bases and V 0 bases, and 11 bases lay outside the gene matches. The V gene's germline CDR1 is LGHNA and CDR2 YNFKEQ. This CDR3 region has 17 residues. The CDR3 loop reads CASSQDTRTGPGEKLFF. The CDR3 DNA reads TGTGCCAGCAGCCAAGATACCCGGACAGGCCCCGGTGAAAAACTGTTTTTT.

This clonotype has only a few counts. The chain is built from TRBV12-3 or TRBV12-4 and TRBJ1-4; D not certain. This CDR3 contains 14 residues. Trimming removed 2 bases at V and 3 bases at J, with 7 bases between. CDR3 in amino acids: CASSLRAANEKLFF. The CDR3 DNA reads TGTGCCAGCAGTTTAAGGGCCGCTAATGAAAAACTGTTTTTT.

This sequence joins TRBV27 and TRBJ2-7; D assignment may be TRBD1 or TRBD2 (5 bases each). The germline gives CDR1 MNHEY, CDR2 SMNVEV (reference sequence). V gave up 3 bases and J gave up 2 bases, with 11 bases separating them. The CDR3 is made up of 14 amino acids. CDR3: CASSFGTGTYEQYF. CDR3 sequence (DNA): TGTGCCAGCAGTTTCGGGACGGGGACCTACGAGCAGTACTTC.

This chain links TRBV28 with TRBJ2-7; unclear D gene. V dropped 3 bases and J dropped 2 bases, with 17 bases sitting between them. In germline, CDR1 is MDHEN, CDR2 SYDVKM. This CDR3 comprises 16 residues. The CDR3 coding sequence is TGTGCCAGCAGTTTGGCAGCTTTAACAGCCCCCTACGAGCAGTACGTC. Translated, it gives CASSLAALTAPYEQYV.

This clonotype was observed a few times. The chain links TRBV6-5 to TRBJ1-2; D perhaps matches TRBD1 (5 bases). Germline V gene lookup returns CDR1 MNHEY and CDR2 SVGAGI. This CDR3 is 14 amino acids long. Trimming shortened V by 6 bases and J by 4 bases, and 15 bases separated the two germline ends. CDR3 bases: TGTGCCAGCAGATCCGGCACGGGGGGCTATGGCTACACCTTC. Protein sequence: CASRSGTGGYGYTF.

In this sample, this clonotype turned up many times. The chain has TRBV20-1 and TRBJ2-1, with TRBD2 identical over 9 bases. CDR3 size: 14 residues. Germline assignment: CDR1 DFQATT and CDR2 SNEGSKA (reference sequence). The V gene end was trimmed by 1 base and the J gene end by 2 bases; junction bases not matched to a gene: 0. CDR3 sequence: CSARGGGAYNEQFF. The CDR3 coding sequence is TGCAGTGCTAGAGGCGGGGGGGCCTACAATGAGCAGTTCTTC.

V usage is TRBV6-5 and J usage is TRBJ1-4; perhaps TRBD1 as D (6 bases). The CDR3 covers 15 residues. Per germline, CDR1 MNHEY and CDR2 SVGAGI. The V end lost 2 bases, the J end lost 4 bases, and 11 bases lay between the germline ends. The CDR3: CASSYQQGGNEKLFF. In DNA form, the CDR3 reads TGTGCCAGCAGTTACCAACAGGGCGGTAATGAAAAACTGTTTTTT.

The CDR3 bases are TGTGCCAGCAGTTACGGGGGGGCCCAAGAGACCCAGTACTTC. Translation gives CASSYGGAQETQYF. This chain uses TRBV6-5 with TRBJ2-5, with D possibly being TRBD2 (7 bases). The CDR3 loop spans 14 amino acids. Germline CDR1 MNHEY, CDR2 SVGAGI. V lost 2 bases to trimming and J lost 1 base, with 8 bases between them.

The table lists this clonotype with a few counts. The chain uses TRBV5-1 and TRBJ1-1, with TRBD1 as a possible D gene (5 bases). Germline V gene lookup returns CDR1 SGHRS and CDR2 YFSETQ. Between the trimmed V and J ends, which lost 2 bases and 1 base, there was a span of 12 bases. This CDR3 has 15 residues. The CDR3, as DNA: TGCGCCAGCAGCTTCTCGCAGGGAGGGAACACTGAAGCTTTCTTT. Residues: CASSFSQGGNTEAFF.

This clonotype was seen a handful of times. The chain joins TRBV12-3 or TRBV12-4 to TRBJ1-6, with 7 bases that match TRBD1. This CDR3 has 15 amino acids. V shed 2 bases and J 4 bases; nucleotides not matched to a gene: 2. The CDR3 spells CASSLSGGYNSPLHF. The CDR3, as DNA: TGTGCCAGCAGTTTATCAGGGGGTTATAATTCACCCCTCCACTTT.

V is TRBV5-1 and J is TRBJ2-1; tentatively, D is TRBD1 (5 bases). Germline CDR1 SGHRS, CDR2 YFSETQ. The V end was cut by 4 bases, the J end by 9 bases, with 11 bases between. The CDR3 extends over 12 amino acids. The CDR3 bases are TGCGCCAGCAGCGTGGCCAGGGTTGAGCAGTTCTTC. It codes for CASSVARVEQFF.

In DNA form, the CDR3 reads TGCGCCAGCAGCTTGGTAGCCGTCAATGAGCAGTTCTTC. Amino acids: CASSLVAVNEQFF. The gene calls are TRBV5-1 and TRBJ2-1; D is ambiguous. Trimming removed 0 bases at V and 6 bases at J, with 7 bases between. Germline loops: CDR1 SGHRS, CDR2 YFSETQ. This CDR3 is built from 13 residues.

This clonotype showed up many times. DNA of the CDR3: TGCGCCAGCAGCCAAGCGGCGAGCGGGTTAGCCTACGAGCAGTACTTC. Translating it yields CASSQAASGLAYEQYF. The chain uses TRBV4-1 and TRBJ2-7, with D possibly matching TRBD2 (6 bases). The V end lost 1 base, the J end lost 2 bases, and 15 bases lay between the germline ends. The CDR3 is made up of 16 amino acids. From germline, CDR1 is MGHRA and CDR2 YSYEKL.

The chain links TRBV5-6 to TRBJ2-7, with TRBD2 matching over 10 bases. The junction had 4 bases not matched to a gene; V was cut back by 2 bases and J by 5 bases. CDR1 is SGHDT and CDR2 is YYEEEE in the germline V gene. The CDR3 runs 14 residues. The CDR3 loop reads CASSLAGGPHEQYF. Here the CDR3 DNA reads TGTGCCAGCAGCTTAGCGGGGGGGCCCCACGAGCAGTACTTC. Looking up the rest from reference TRBV5-6 and TRBJ2-7 gives the full variable domain: DAGVTQSPTHLIKTRGQQVTLRCSPKSGHDTVSWYQQALGQGPQFIFQYYEEEERQRGNFPDRFSGHQFPNYSSELNVNALLLGDSALYLCASSLAGGPHEQYFGPGTRLTVT.

This clonotype showed up just once. The J gene is TRBJ1-4, the V gene TRBV2; TRBD1 is a possible D gene (6 bases). The V end lost 5 bases, the J end lost 2 bases, and 9 bases lay between the germline ends. Germline V gives CDR1 SNHLY, CDR2 FYNNEI. The CDR3 length is 14 residues. In DNA form, the CDR3 reads TGTGCCAGCAGTTTCACAGGGACTAATGAAAAACTGTTTTTT. Translation: CASSFTGTNEKLFF. The full variable domain, its missing parts supplied by reference TRBV2 and TRBJ1-4, is EPEVTQTPSHQVTQMGQEVILRCVPISNHLYFYWYRQILGQKVEFLVSFYNNEISEKSEIFDDQFSVERPDGSNFTLKIRSTKLEDSAMYFCASSFTGTNEKLFFGSGTQLSVL.

This clonotype came up a few times. At one end, the junction sequence differs from germline, possibly due to a read error. The chain couples TRBV27 to TRBJ2-3; tentatively, D is TRBD1 (5 bases). Germline V CDR1 and CDR2: MNHEY, SMNVEV (reference sequence). This CDR3 has 12 amino acids. The CDR3 loop reads CTSRPHQGTQYF. CDR3 coding DNA: TGCACCAGCAGACCGCATCAGGGTACGCAGTATTTT.

The chain combines TRBV29-1 with TRBJ2-1; D is undetermined. CDR3 length equals 14 residues. Germline V gene data show CDR1 as SQVTM and CDR2 as ANQGSEA. With 0 bases removed from V and 10 bases from J, the gap between germline ends came to 16 bases. The CDR3 coding sequence is TGCAGCGTTGAAGATCGGGCTAGTCTCCCCGAGCAGTTCTTC. Its protein product is CSVEDRASLPEQFF.

A few counts support this clonotype. The chain joins TRBV18 to TRBJ2-7, with D possibly TRBD2 on 6 matching bases. The CDR3 runs to 15 residues. The ends were cut back, 8 bases at V and 3 bases at J, with 20 bases in the middle. Germline CDR1 is KGHSH and CDR2 is LQKENI. CDR3 residues: CASPPRAGRHYEQYV. The CDR3 coding sequence is TGTGCCAGCCCCCCCCGGGCAGGGAGGCACTACGAGCAGTACGTC.

V and J are TRBV19 and TRBJ1-5, with a possible D match to TRBD1 (5 bases). Germline CDR1 and CDR2: LNHDA and SQIVND (reference sequence). The CDR3 totals 15 residues. The V end lost 5 bases, the J end lost 0 bases, and 11 bases lay between the germline ends. Here the CDR3 reads CASSGRQYSNQPQHF. The CDR3 nucleotides are TGTGCCAGTAGTGGGAGACAGTATAGCAATCAGCCCCAGCATTTT. Looking up the rest from reference TRBV19 and TRBJ1-5 gives the full variable domain: DGGITQSPKYLFRKEGQNVTLSCEQNLNHDAMYWYRQDPGQGLRLIYYSQIVNDFQKGDIAEGYSVSREKKESFPLTVTSAQKNPTAFYLCASSGRQYSNQPQHFGDGTRLSIL.

The chain employs TRBV9 and TRBJ2-3, with no clear D. This CDR3 has 16 amino acids. CDR1 is SGDLS and CDR2 is YYNGEE in the germline V gene. The V end was cut by 2 bases, the J end by 6 bases, with 19 bases between. The CDR3 loop is CASSVARNSPRDTQYF. CDR3 sequence (DNA): TGTGCCAGCAGCGTCGCTAGAAATTCGCCTAGGGATACGCAGTATTTT.

This clonotype was detected ten times or more. The chain carries TRBV7-2 and TRBJ1-6; D ambiguous. V was trimmed by 5 bases and J by 5 bases, leaving 7 bases between them. There are 13 residues in the CDR3. From germline, CDR1 is SGHTA and CDR2 FQGNSA. CDR3 amino acids: CASSPLHNSPLHF. In DNA, the CDR3 is TGTGCCAGCAGCCCTCTACATAATTCACCCCTCCACTTT.

The J gene is TRBJ2-3, the V gene TRBV11-2; 8 bases line up with TRBD1. The CDR3 totals 14 residues. V trimming: 1 base; J trimming: 5 bases; junction bases outside the gene matches: 2. The germline V gene has CDR1 SGHAT and CDR2 FQNNGV. The CDR3 sequence: CASSLVTGGDTQYF. The CDR3 DNA is TGTGCCAGCAGCTTAGTCACAGGGGGAGATACGCAGTATTTT.

This clonotype came up a few times. This sequence joins TRBV12-3 or TRBV12-4 and TRBJ2-3, with no clear D. Trimming removed 3 bases from V and 3 bases from J, with 10 bases in between. The length of the CDR3 is 14 residues. The CDR3 protein is CASSLFWGTDTQYF. Written as DNA, the CDR3 is TGTGCCAGCAGTTTGTTTTGGGGTACAGATACGCAGTATTTT.

The chain joins TRBV29-1 to TRBJ2-7, with D possibly matching TRBD1 (5 bases). Trimming shortened V by 2 bases and J by 5 bases, and 19 bases separated the two germline ends. The CDR3 totals 15 residues. Germline V lookup: CDR1 SQVTM, CDR2 ANQGSEA. The CDR3: CSVEKGRGRLNEQYF. DNA of the CDR3: TGCAGCGTTGAAAAGGGAAGGGGCCGCCTAAACGAGCAGTACTTC.